These T cell receptor beta chains were read from a single sample in a study of blood T cell repertoires in COVID-19. TCRdb's copy holds only in-frame clones and misses some; the assay was immunoSEQ multiplex PCR. Of a few hundred thousand clones listed, roughly 80% were seen once; the top ten hold about 10%. Sequenced input: peripheral blood. These receptors were collected from an elderly woman with acute or convalescent COVID-19. CDR3s include the opening cysteine and the closing phenylalanine or tryptophan. The D gene is left open where the match is weak. Clone size is stated in some rows and not others, as once, few, many or a class when expanded.

d_call | clone_size | j_call | v_call | cdr3_aa | cdr3_nt
- | - | TRBJ2-7 | TRBV7-9 | CASSLEAEANYEQYF | TGTGCCAGCAGCTTAGAGGCGGAGGCAAACTACGAGCAGTACTTC
TRBD2 | once | TRBJ2-1 | TRBV28 | CASSPGGAGDNEQFF | TGTGCCAGCAGCCCTGGGGGAGCGGGAGACAATGAGCAGTTCTTC
- | - | TRBJ1-1 | TRBV4-3 | CASSHVLKGKNTEAFF | TGCGCCAGCAGCCACGTACTCAAGGGGAAGAACACTGAAGCTTTCTTT
TRBD2 | - | TRBJ2-2 | TRBV5-1 | CATTSGGNTGELFF | TGCGCCACAACTAGCGGGGGTAACACCGGGGAGCTGTTTTTT
- | once | TRBJ1-5 | TRBV24-1 | CATSDSVDQPQHF | TGTGCCACCAGTGATTCGGTGGATCAGCCCCAGCATTTT
- | - | TRBJ2-3 | TRBV28 | CASSHPTGTSTDTQYF | TGTGCCAGCAGCCACCCCACAGGAACTAGCACAGATACGCAGTATTTT
- | few | TRBJ1-5 | TRBV6-5 | CASSRAEGQPQHF | TGTGCCAGCAGTCGGGCGGAGGGGCAGCCCCAGCATTTT
- | few | TRBJ2-2 | TRBV28 | CASRLGRNTGELFF | TGTGCCAGCCGGTTGGGCCGGAACACCGGGGAGCTGTTTTTT
- | - | TRBJ1-3 | TRBV30 | CAWIQGAGNTIYF | TGTGCCTGGATCCAGGGCGCTGGAAACACCATATATTTT
TRBD2 | - | TRBJ2-7 | TRBV5-1 | CASSLGSGRNEQYF | TGCGCCAGCAGCTTAGGTAGCGGGAGGAACGAGCAGTACTTC